The present TCR beta chain was sequenced within a study of cytomegalovirus exposure and HLA in healthy donors. Study observations and caveats: In a later analysis, TCR beta V- and J-gene trimming was associated with a missense DCLRE1C variant. One cluster of highly shared sequence variants probably arose as a sequencing artifact. In a later analysis, the majority of CMV-associated beta chains seemingly showed HLA restriction.

From germline, CDR1 is LNHDA and CDR2 SQIVND (reference sequence). V shed 9 bases and J shed 0 bases, with 11 bases lying between them. CDR3 size: 13 residues. Researchers ran the PCR with 60 Vbeta and 13 Jbeta primers. The data were produced by immunoSEQ multiplex PCR, yet TCRdb's version contains in-frame clones alone and is incomplete. The sample shows over 130,000 clones, approximately 91% of them seen only once. Note on this clone: The target antigen is unknown.

This sequence was found in a woman between 40 and 50 years old in good health and CMV-seronegative. The chain links TRBV19 to TRBJ1-1; no clear D gene. The sample consisted of PBMCs. CDR3 bases: TGTGCCAGCGTGTCGTACTTGAACACTGAAGCTTTCTTT. It codes for CASVSYLNTEAFF.